This T cell receptor beta chain appears in the sequencing data of a study of T cells in Graves' hyperthyroidism and ophthalmopathy. Study background: The authors collected peripheral blood at initial diagnosis, before any treatment. Overall study results and limits: The model forecast ophthalmopathy, anticipating it by a median around 6.9 months before onset. Among thyroid clonotypes expanded above 0.001, most also appeared in blood.

From RNA transcripts, TCR beta CDR3 regions were amplified. TCR CDR3 regions were first amplified by RT-PCR with HTBI primers. Using its own MiXCR run on the multiplex PCR reads, TCRdb lists one record per CDR3 protein. The sample lists 370,000 or so distinct CDR3 sequences, approximately 13% seen once, with roughly 20% in the top ten. The CDR3 contains 14 residues. Germline CDR1 is SEHNR and CDR2 is FQNEAQ (reference sequence). V gave up 1 base and J gave up 5 bases, with 11 bases separating them. Concerning this clonotype itself: Its specificity is unknown.

The rearrangement joins TRBV7-9 to TRBJ2-5, with TRBD2 as a possible D gene (6 bases). The sequence was collected from a man aged 30 to 45 with Graves' hyperthyroidism that later progressed to Graves' ophthalmopathy. Sequenced material: blood. CDR3 in amino acids: CASSLGGVYETQYF. DNA of the CDR3: TGTGCCAGCAGCTTAGGGGGGGTATATGAGACCCAGTACTTC.